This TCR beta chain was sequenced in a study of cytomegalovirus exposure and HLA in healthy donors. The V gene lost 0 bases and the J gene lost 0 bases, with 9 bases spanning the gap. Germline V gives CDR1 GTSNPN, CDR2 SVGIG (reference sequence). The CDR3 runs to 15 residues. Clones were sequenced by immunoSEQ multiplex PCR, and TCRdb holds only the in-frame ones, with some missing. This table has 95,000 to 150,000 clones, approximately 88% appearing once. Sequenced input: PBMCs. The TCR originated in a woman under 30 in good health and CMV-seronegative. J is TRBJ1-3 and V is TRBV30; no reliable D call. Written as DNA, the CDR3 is TGTGCCTGGAGTGTTCGGGTCAGCTCTGGAAACACCATATATTTT. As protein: CAWSVRVSSGNTIYF.